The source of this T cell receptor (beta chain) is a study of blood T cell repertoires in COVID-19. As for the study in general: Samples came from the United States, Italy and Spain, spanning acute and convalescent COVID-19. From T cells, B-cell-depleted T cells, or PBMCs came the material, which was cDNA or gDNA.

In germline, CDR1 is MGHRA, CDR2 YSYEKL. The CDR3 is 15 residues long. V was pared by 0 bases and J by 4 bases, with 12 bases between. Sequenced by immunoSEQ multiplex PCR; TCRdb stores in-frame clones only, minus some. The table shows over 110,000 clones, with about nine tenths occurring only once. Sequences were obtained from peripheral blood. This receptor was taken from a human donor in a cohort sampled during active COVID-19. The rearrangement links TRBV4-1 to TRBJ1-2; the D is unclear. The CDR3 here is CASSQDRSRGYGYTF. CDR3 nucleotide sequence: TGCGCCAGCAGCCAAGATCGGTCCCGCGGCTATGGCTACACCTTC.